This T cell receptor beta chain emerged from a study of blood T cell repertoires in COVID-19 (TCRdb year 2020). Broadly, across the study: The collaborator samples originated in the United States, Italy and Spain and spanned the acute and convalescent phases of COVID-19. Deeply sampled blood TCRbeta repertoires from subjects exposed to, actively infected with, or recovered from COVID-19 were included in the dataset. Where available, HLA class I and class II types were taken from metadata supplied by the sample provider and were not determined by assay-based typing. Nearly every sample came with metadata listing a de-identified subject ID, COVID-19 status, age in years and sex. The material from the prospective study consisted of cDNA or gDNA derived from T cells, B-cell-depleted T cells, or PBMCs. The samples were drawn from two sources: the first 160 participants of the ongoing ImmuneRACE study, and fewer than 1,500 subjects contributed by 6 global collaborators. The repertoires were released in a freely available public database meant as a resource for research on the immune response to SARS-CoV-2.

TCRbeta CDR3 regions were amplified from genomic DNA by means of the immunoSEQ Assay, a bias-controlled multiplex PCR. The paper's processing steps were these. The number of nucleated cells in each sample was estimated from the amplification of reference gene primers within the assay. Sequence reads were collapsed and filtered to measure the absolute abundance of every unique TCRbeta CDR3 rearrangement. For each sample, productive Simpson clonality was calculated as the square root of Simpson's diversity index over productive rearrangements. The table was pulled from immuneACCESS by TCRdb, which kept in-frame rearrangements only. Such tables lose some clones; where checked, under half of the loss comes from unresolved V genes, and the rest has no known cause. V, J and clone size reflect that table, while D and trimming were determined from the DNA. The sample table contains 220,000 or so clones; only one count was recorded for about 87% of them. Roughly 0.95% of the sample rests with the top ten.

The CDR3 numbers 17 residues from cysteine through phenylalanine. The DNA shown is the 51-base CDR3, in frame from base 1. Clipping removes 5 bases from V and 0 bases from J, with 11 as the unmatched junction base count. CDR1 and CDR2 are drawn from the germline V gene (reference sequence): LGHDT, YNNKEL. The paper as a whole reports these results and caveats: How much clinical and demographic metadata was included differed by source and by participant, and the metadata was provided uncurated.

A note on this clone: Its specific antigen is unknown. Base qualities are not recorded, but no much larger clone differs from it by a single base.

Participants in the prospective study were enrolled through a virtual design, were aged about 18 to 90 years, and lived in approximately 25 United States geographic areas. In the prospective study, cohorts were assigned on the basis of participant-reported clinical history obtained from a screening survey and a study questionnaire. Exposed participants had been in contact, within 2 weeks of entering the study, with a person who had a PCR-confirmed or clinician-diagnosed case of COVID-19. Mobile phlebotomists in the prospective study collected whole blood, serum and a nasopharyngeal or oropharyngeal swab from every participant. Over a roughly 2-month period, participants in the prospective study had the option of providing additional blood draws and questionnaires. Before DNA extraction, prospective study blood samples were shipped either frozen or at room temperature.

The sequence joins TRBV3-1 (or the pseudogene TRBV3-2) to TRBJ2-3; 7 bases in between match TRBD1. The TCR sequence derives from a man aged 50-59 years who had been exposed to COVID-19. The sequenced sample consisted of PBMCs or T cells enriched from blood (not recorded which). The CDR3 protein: CASSSGQLTSSTDTQYF. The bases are TGTGCCAGCAGCTCGGGACAGCTGACATCTAGCACAGATACGCAGTATTTT.